This T cell receptor (beta chain) was documented in a study of blood T cell repertoires in COVID-19. Study-wide background: Researchers got acute and convalescent COVID-19 samples from the United States, Italy and Spain. T cells, B-cell-depleted T cells, or PBMCs supplied cDNA or gDNA.

Sequencing used immunoSEQ multiplex PCR; TCRdb keeps in-frame clones, though not all of them. The table has approximately 210,000 clones, about four fifths seen once. Germline V gene lookup returns CDR1 KGHSH and CDR2 LQKENI. Germline trimming cut 3 bases from V and 3 bases from J; bases unmatched to any gene: 4. The CDR3 extends over 16 amino acids. The rearrangement joins TRBV18 to TRBJ2-5, with TRBD2 identical over 13 bases. This TCR was sampled from a woman in her seventies with active or convalescent COVID-19. Source material: peripheral blood. The DNA of the CDR3 is TGTGCCAGCTCACCCTTTGGGACTAGCGGGGAAGAGACCCAGTACTTC. As protein: CASSPFGTSGEETQYF. The full variable domain, completed using reference TRBV18 and TRBJ2-5, is NAGVMQNPRHLVRRRGQEARLRCSPMKGHSHVYWYRQLPEEGLKFMVYLQKENIIDESGMPKERFSAEFPKEGPSILRIQQVVRGDSAAYFCASSPFGTSGEETQYFGPGTRLLVL.